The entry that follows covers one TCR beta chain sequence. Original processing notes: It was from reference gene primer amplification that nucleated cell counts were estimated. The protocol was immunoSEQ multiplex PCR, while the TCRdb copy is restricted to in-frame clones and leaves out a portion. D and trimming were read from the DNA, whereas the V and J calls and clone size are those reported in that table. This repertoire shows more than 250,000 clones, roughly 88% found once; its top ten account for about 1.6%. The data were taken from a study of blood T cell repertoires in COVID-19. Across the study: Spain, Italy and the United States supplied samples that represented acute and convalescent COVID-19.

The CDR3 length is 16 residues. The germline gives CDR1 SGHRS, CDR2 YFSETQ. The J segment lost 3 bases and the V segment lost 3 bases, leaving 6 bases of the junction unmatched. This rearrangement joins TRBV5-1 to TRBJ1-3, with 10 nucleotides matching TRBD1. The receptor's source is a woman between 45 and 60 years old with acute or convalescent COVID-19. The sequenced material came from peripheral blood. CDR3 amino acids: CASSSGTGAVGNTIYF. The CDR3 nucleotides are TGCGCCAGCAGCTCGGGGACAGGGGCTGTTGGAAACACCATATATTTT. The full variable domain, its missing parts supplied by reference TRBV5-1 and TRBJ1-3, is KAGVTQTPRYLIKTRGQQVTLSCSPISGHRSVSWYQQTPGQGLQFLFEYFSETQRNKGNFPGRFSGRQFSNSRSEMNVSTLELGDSALYLCASSSGTGAVGNTIYFGEGSWLTVV.